Described below is a single TCR beta chain sequence and its context. Trimming took off 3 bases at V and 8 bases at J, with 11 bases between the two ends. Germline V CDR1 and CDR2: LNHNV, YYDKDF (reference sequence). The CDR3 sequence is 13 residues long. This specimen comes from a study of glioma-infiltrating T cells after dendritic cell vaccination. Here immunoSEQ multiplex PCR was the method, and the copy in TCRdb shows in-frame clones only, minus some. The sample includes about 64,000 clones, 82% of them seen just once. No glioblastoma patient carried an isocitrate dehydrogenase mutation. The chain combines TRBV15 with TRBJ2-1; perhaps TRBD2 as D (5 bases). The material sequenced was blood, taken before dendritic cell vaccination. This sequence originates from a human donor with glioblastoma. The CDR3 DNA is TGTGCCACCAGCAGGGGAGCTGTCGATGAGCAGTTCTTC. Its protein product is CATSRGAVDEQFF.